This record covers a single T cell receptor (beta chain). The antigen is undetermined. The data were taken from a study of identifying expanded T cells in peripheral blood. During the collection period, no donor immune events like infections were recorded. Sequencing used immunoSEQ multiplex PCR; TCRdb keeps in-frame clones, though not all of them. The table has approximately 79,000 clones, 85% to 90% seen once. This CDR3 has 16 amino acids. The germline V gene encodes CDR1 PRHDT and CDR2 FYEKMQ (reference sequence). V was pared by 1 base and J by 11 bases, with 23 bases between. Study results and caveats: Approximately two-week clone count variance significantly increased as total template count grew. Over two and four weeks, about 15 and 19 clones changed, versus around 1.1 between replicates.

Material: blood. The chain is built from TRBV13 and TRBJ1-1; possibly TRBD1 for D (6 bases). The sequence was obtained from a person between 18 and 69 years old in good health. The CDR3 spells CASSLVRGGPGTVAFF. The CDR3, as DNA: TGTGCCAGCAGCTTAGTCAGGGGCGGTCCCGGGACGGTGGCTTTCTTT.